Reported below is one T cell receptor (beta chain). This record comes from a study of control samples from healthy donors and cancer patients. The repertoire was sequenced with immunoSEQ multiplex PCR; TCRdb's copy has only in-frame clones and lacks some. The sample consists of about 170,000 clones, 91% of them appearing once. The CDR3 covers 14 residues. The germline V gene has CDR1 SGHNT and CDR2 YYREEE (reference sequence). Unmatched junction bases numbered 1, after V lost 3 bases and J lost 7 bases. The chain joins TRBV5-4 to TRBJ2-7; 16 nucleotides line up with TRBD2. The receptor was isolated from a woman in her 30s in good health. Sample: blood. CDR3 bases: TGTGCCAGCAGCTGGGGACTAGCGGGAGGGGAGCAGTACTTC. This codes for CASSWGLAGGEQYF.